The 8 T cell receptor beta chains presented below share a single source sample, sequenced in a study of blood T cell repertoires in COVID-19. Method: immunoSEQ multiplex PCR; TCRdb's copy keeps in-frame clones and lacks some. Here the sample spans approximately 670,000 clones, around 90% being singletons. Sequencing input: peripheral blood. These receptors came from a young woman with acute or convalescent COVID-19.

The V and J genes are TRBV19 and TRBJ2-1, with a possible D match to TRBD2 (6 bases). Trimming removed 7 bases at V and 5 bases at J, with 21 bases between. CDR3 length equals 16 residues. Germline CDR1 and CDR2: LNHDA and SQIVND (reference sequence). The CDR3 sequence: CASTTPSISGNNEQFF. As DNA, the CDR3 is TGTGCCAGTACCACCCCGAGTATTAGCGGAAACAATGAGCAGTTCTTC.

This chain uses TRBV24-1 with TRBJ2-3; a weak D match, TRBD2 (6 bases). The V and J ends lost 10 bases and 6 bases respectively, with 10 bases between them. The CDR3 contains 11 residues. CDR1 and CDR2 from the germline V gene are KGHDR and SFDVKD. The chain's CDR3 is CATSRGDTQYF. CDR3 nucleotides: TGTGCCACTTCTCGGGGGGATACGCAGTATTTT.

The chain uses TRBV14 and TRBJ1-2; possibly TRBD1 for D (6 bases). The CDR3 has 15 amino acids. Trimming pared 0 bases from V and 5 bases from J, leaving 13 bases between. The germline V gene has CDR1 SGHDN and CDR2 FVKESK. This CDR3 is CASSQDPGGQYGYTF. CDR3 in DNA: TGTGCCAGCAGCCAAGACCCGGGGGGCCAGTATGGCTACACCTTC.

The V gene is TRBV7-2, the J gene TRBJ2-7, with 12 nucleotides matching TRBD2. With V trimmed by 6 bases and J by 2 bases, 8 bases remained unmatched. Germline CDR1 and CDR2: SGHTA and FQGNSA. This CDR3 has 16 residues. CDR3 in amino acids: CASSFRSSGGAYEQYF. In DNA form, the CDR3 reads TGTGCCAGCAGTTTTCGATCTAGCGGGGGGGCCTACGAGCAGTACTTC.

The rearrangement joins TRBV3-1 (or the pseudogene TRBV3-2) to TRBJ2-3, with a weak D call TRBD2 (6 bases). The V and J ends lost 4 bases and 7 bases respectively, with 9 bases between them. This CDR3 has 12 amino acids. Per germline, CDR1 LGHDT and CDR2 YNNKEL (reference sequence). The CDR3 here is CASSLRGNTQYF. CDR3 in DNA: TGTGCCAGCAGCCTACGGGGGAATACGCAGTATTTT.

The chain combines TRBV6-2 or TRBV6-3 with TRBJ1-2; TRBD1 matches at 7 bases. CDR1 MNHEY and CDR2 SVGEGT come from the germline V gene. With V trimmed by 5 bases and J by 4 bases, 4 bases remained unmatched. This CDR3 comprises 13 residues. The CDR3 DNA reads TGTGCCAGCAGTACCCGGGACAGCTATGGCTACACCTTC. This sequence encodes CASSTRDSYGYTF.

J is TRBJ1-3 and V is TRBV27; a possible D gene is TRBD1 (6 bases). Between the trimmed V and J ends, which lost 2 bases and 4 bases, there was a span of 12 bases. This CDR3 is 15 amino acids long. Germline V gene lookup returns CDR1 MNHEY and CDR2 SMNVEV (reference sequence). Written as DNA, the CDR3 is TGTGCCAGCAGTTTAGGGGGCGCGTCCGGAAACACCATATATTTT. It is translated as CASSLGGASGNTIYF.

A remark on this clone: The identical CDR3 is also encoded by other nucleotide sequences in the sample. The V gene is TRBV5-1, the J gene TRBJ1-2, with a weak D call TRBD1 (6 bases). Trimming left V 0 bases short and J 2 bases short, with 11 bases between. Looked up from germline, CDR1 is SGHRS and CDR2 is YFSETQ. CDR3 length equals 15 residues. CDR3 sequence reads: CASSLEGGGNYGYTF. Written as DNA, the CDR3 is TGCGCCAGCAGCTTGGAGGGAGGGGGGAACTATGGCTACACCTTC.